This TCR beta chain was documented in a study of blood T cell repertoires in COVID-19. In its sample, this clone was seen once. Assay: immunoSEQ multiplex PCR; the TCRdb copy retains only in-frame clones and omits some. The repertoire holds hundreds of thousands of clones, with approximately 85% as singletons. Trimming left V 2 bases short and J 0 bases short, with 20 bases between. The CDR3 has 19 amino acids. Germline V gene sequence: CDR1 LGHDT, CDR2 YNNKEL (reference sequence). The chain carries TRBV3-1 (or the pseudogene TRBV3-2) and TRBJ1-5, with D perhaps matching TRBD1 (5 bases). This TCR came from a woman between 25 and 40 years old with acute or convalescent COVID-19. Sequencing input: peripheral blood. The CDR3 loop reads CASSQHPGGGGSSNQPQHF. As DNA, the CDR3 is TGTGCCAGCAGCCAACATCCCGGCGGGGGGGGAAGTAGCAATCAGCCCCAGCATTTT.